The rows below give T cell receptor beta chains drawn from one sample of a study of T cell repertoires in cytomegalovirus infection. No cognate antigen is known for these TCRs. TCRdb analysed the reads with MiXCR anew, one entry per CDR3 protein. Here the sample spans some 920,000 distinct CDR3 sequences, 31% being singletons. Sequenced material: cultured CD8+ T cells from PBMCs, taken from culture after CMV antigen stimulation. All receptors derive from a human donor in good health (CMV status not recorded). Some clones in this sample may be carry-over from other donors' samples. Each CDR3 is given with its conserved first and last residue. A D gene is named only where the DNA matches it firmly. The size field is filled for only some rows; it gives once, few, many or a size class.

clone_size	d_call	v_call	j_call	cdr3_nt	cdr3_aa
once	TRBD1	TRBV5-5	TRBJ2-7	TGTGCCAGCAGCTTCGTCCACTCAGGGGGCGCAGAGCAGTACTTC	CASSFVHSGGAEQYF
-	-	TRBV6-2/TRBV6-3	TRBJ1-2	TGTGCCAGCAGTTACTCGTCGATAGGAGCGAGTGGCTACACCTTC	CASSYSSIGASGYTF
few	-	TRBV12-3/TRBV12-4	TRBJ1-1	TGTGCCAGCAGGCGGGGGGGCGGGGCGCGCACTGAAGCTTTCTTT	CASRRGGGARTEAFF
many	-	TRBV12-3/TRBV12-4	TRBJ1-4	TGTGCCAGCAGCTGGGACGCAGGTGACAGGAGAAATAATGAAAAACTGTTTTTT	CASSWDAGDRRNNEKLFF
-	TRBD1	TRBV10-3	TRBJ2-7	TGTGCCATCAGAGGGACAGGTGACGAGCAGTACTTC	CAIRGTGDEQYF
many	TRBD1	TRBV12-3/TRBV12-4	TRBJ2-7	TGTGCCAGCAGTGCGACAGGGACAGGGGGCTACGAGCAGTACTTC	CASSATGTGGYEQYF
-	TRBD2	TRBV10-3	TRBJ2-5	TGTGCCATCAGTGAACTAGCGGGGGGACACCAAGAGACCCAGTACTTC	CAISELAGGHQETQYF
few	TRBD1	TRBV7-9	TRBJ2-7	TGTGCCAGCAGCCCCCGACAGGGGCGGTCCTACGAGCAGTACTTC	CASSPRQGRSYEQYF
-	-	TRBV6-6	TRBJ2-5	TGTGCCAGCACGATCGGGTTCCAAGAGACCCAGTACTTC	CASTIGFQETQYF
-	TRBD1	TRBV7-9	TRBJ2-4	TGTGCCAGCAGCTTAGGCCGGGACAGGCCCAAAAACATTCAGTACTTC	CASSLGRDRPKNIQYF
-	-	TRBV2	TRBJ1-5	TGTGCCAGCACCTCAAGGCCTGGGGGTAATCAGCCCCAGCATTTT	CASTSRPGGNQPQHF
-	-	TRBV27	TRBJ1-4	TGTGCCAGCAGTTCGAATTTTGTGGGACCAACTAATGAAAAACTGTTTTTT	CASSSNFVGPTNEKLFF
few	TRBD1	TRBV6-6	TRBJ2-5	TGTGCCAGCAGAGGGACAGGGTCGTTAGAGACCCAGTACTTC	CASRGTGSLETQYF
few	-	TRBV24-1	TRBJ2-3	TGTGCCACCAGTGATCCCAGCGGGGATACGCAGTATTTT	CATSDPSGDTQYF
many	TRBD2	TRBV2	TRBJ2-3	TGTGCCAGCAGCGGTAGCGGGGACAGCACAGATACGCAGTATTTT	CASSGSGDSTDTQYF
-	-	TRBV4-2	TRBJ1-2	TGTGCCAGCAGCCAAGATTTAAGGGGGGACTATGGCTACACCTTC	CASSQDLRGDYGYTF
-	-	TRBV10-3	TRBJ2-3	TGTGCCATCAGTGAGTCTGGTTCTAGCACAGATACGCAGTATTTT	CAISESGSSTDTQYF
few	-	TRBV25-1	TRBJ1-5	TGTGCCAGCAGTGATAGCAGCTTCAATCAGCCCCAGCATTTT	CASSDSSFNQPQHF
-	-	TRBV19	TRBJ1-1	TGTGCCAGTATTTATGTGGGGGGAACTGAAGCTTTCTTT	CASIYVGGTEAFF
-	-	TRBV29-1	TRBJ1-2	TGCAGCGTGAATATTCCTCCATTGGATGGCTACACCTTC	CSVNIPPLDGYTF
-	-	TRBV10-2	TRBJ1-5	TGCGCCAGCAGTGGGTCGTGGGGCAATCAGCCCCAGCATTTT	CASSGSWGNQPQHF
-	-	TRBV3-1	TRBJ1-1	TGTGCCAGCAGCCATGGGGGAATGGCTTTCTTT	CASSHGGMAFF
few	-	TRBV14	TRBJ1-6	TGTGCCAGCAGCCAAGGGACCGGGAGCTCCTATAATTCACCCCTCCACTTT	CASSQGTGSSYNSPLHF
few	-	TRBV4-2	TRBJ2-1	TGTGCCAGCAGCCAAGATCCTGTCCGTGAGCAGTTCTTC	CASSQDPVREQFF
-	-	TRBV20-1	TRBJ1-6	TGCAGTGTTGCTGGGGCAGAAAAAAATTCACCCCTCCACTTT	CSVAGAEKNSPLHF
many	-	TRBV7-2	TRBJ1-2	TGTGCCAGCAGCTTCGTAGGCCCTACTTACCGGGACACGGGGGGTAACTATGGCTACACCTTC	CASSFVGPTYRDTGGNYGYTF
-	-	TRBV6-6	TRBJ2-3	TGTGCCAGCAACCACGGGGGGCTCAGCACAGATACGCAGTATTTT	CASNHGGLSTDTQYF
few	-	TRBV6-5	TRBJ2-5	TGTGCCAGCAGTTACCTACCCGAGACAGCGCGGGAGACCCAGTACTTC	CASSYLPETARETQYF
few	-	TRBV19	TRBJ1-5	TGTGCCAGTAGTAAGTCGCAGGGCAATCAGCCCCAGCATTTT	CASSKSQGNQPQHF
-	-	TRBV4-1	TRBJ1-1	TGCGCCAGCAGCCGAGAGATGGTCAACACTGAAGCTTTCTTT	CASSREMVNTEAFF
many	-	TRBV9	TRBJ2-5	TGTGCCAGCAGCGTAGGGCCATCCGGGGCAGAAGAGACCCAGTACTTC	CASSVGPSGAEETQYF
-	-	TRBV7-9	TRBJ2-1	TGTGCCAGCAGGTTTGGGGTAGCGTCGAACAACAATGAGCAGTTCTTC	CASRFGVASNNNEQFF
-	-	TRBV20-1	TRBJ1-4	TGCAGTGCTAGAGATCTTGAAAATCAGGGAAAACTGTTTTTT	CSARDLENQGKLFF
-	-	TRBV7-9	TRBJ1-1	TGTGCCAGCAGCTTTTGGAGAGCTGAAGCTTTCTTT	CASSFWRAEAFF
few	TRBD2	TRBV12-5	TRBJ2-1	TGTGCTAGTGCCTTTGGGCGGGGGTCTTTGGGGAATGAGCAGTTCTTC	CASAFGRGSLGNEQFF
-	-	TRBV19	TRBJ1-1	TGTGCCAGTAGTATTGGGGGCGCAGGAACTGAAGCTTTCTTT	CASSIGGAGTEAFF
few	-	TRBV7-9	TRBJ1-3	TGTGCCAGCAGCCTCAGGGAGGCTGGAAACACCATATATTTT	CASSLREAGNTIYF